A selection of T cell receptor beta chains follows, all from one sample in a study of blood T cell repertoires in COVID-19. Clones were sequenced by immunoSEQ multiplex PCR, and TCRdb holds only the in-frame ones, with some missing. The table records 200,000 or so clones, about nine tenths of them present only once. Sequencing was carried out using peripheral blood. Every receptor here comes from a woman in her sixties with acute or convalescent COVID-19. CDR3s include the opening cysteine and the closing phenylalanine or tryptophan. D genes are given only for firm matches. The size field is filled for only some rows; it gives once, few, many or a size class.

cdr3_aa cdr3_nt d_call j_call clone_size v_call
CASRLGLAGNQETQYF TGTGCAAGTCGCTTGGGACTAGCGGGAAACCAAGAGACCCAGTACTTC . TRBJ2-5 . TRBV12-2
CASSLGAGGRETQYF TGTGCCAGCAGCTTAGGGGCAGGGGGGCGTGAGACCCAGTACTTC . TRBJ2-5 once TRBV7-2
CASSTTCRRRQGPCYEQYF TGTGCCAGTAGTACTACCTGTCGACGGCGCCAGGGTCCTTGCTACGAGCAGTACTTC . TRBJ2-7 . TRBV19
CASTSGQPSYEQYF TGTGCCAGCACGTCCGGACAGCCCTCCTACGAGCAGTACTTC . TRBJ2-7 . TRBV6-5
CASSLDRGVREQYF TGTGCCAGCAGCTTAGACAGGGGGGTACGCGAGCAGTACTTC . TRBJ2-7 . TRBV11-2
CASSPRVRDTHLYGYTF TGCGCCAGCAGCCCAAGGGTAAGGGACACTCACCTCTATGGCTACACCTTC . TRBJ1-2 . TRBV4-1
CASSSTGAGSSGNTIYF TGTGCCAGCTCAAGTACCGGGGCGGGATCGTCTGGAAACACCATATATTTT . TRBJ1-3 . TRBV18
CASSSGQGGAYEQYF TGCGCCAGCAGCTCGGGACAGGGAGGGGCCTACGAGCAGTACTTC TRBD1 TRBJ2-7 once TRBV5-1
CASSFLSGRDTEAFF TGTGCCAGCAGCTTCCTCTCAGGGAGGGACACTGAAGCTTTCTTT . TRBJ1-1 . TRBV7-2
CASSHGALRGEAFF TGCGCCAGCAGCCATGGGGCCCTTCGCGGTGAAGCTTTCTTT . TRBJ1-1 . TRBV4-1
CASSMTGAGLFDTQYF TGTGCCAGTAGTATGACGGGAGCGGGGTTGTTTGATACGCAGTATTTT TRBD2 TRBJ2-3 few TRBV19
CASSSKIRSSTDTQYF TGTGCCAGCAGTTCGAAGATCAGGTCTAGCACAGATACGCAGTATTTT . TRBJ2-3 . TRBV7-2
CSVVQATYEQYF TGCAGCGTTGTGCAGGCAACCTACGAGCAGTACTTC . TRBJ2-7 . TRBV29-1
CASSLGGGPNEKLFF TGCGCCAGCAGCTTGGGCGGAGGGCCTAATGAAAAACTGTTTTTT . TRBJ1-4 . TRBV5-1
CASSIRLRERGPEQFF TGTGCCAGTAGTATTAGGTTGCGGGAACGGGGCCCCGAGCAGTTCTTC . TRBJ2-1 . TRBV19
CAWNPLAARGTYEQYF TGTGCCTGGAATCCTCTGGCGGCCAGGGGTACCTACGAGCAGTACTTC . TRBJ2-7 . TRBV30
CAWRMGGRTGELFF TGTGCCTGGAGGATGGGCGGGAGAACCGGGGAGCTGTTTTTT TRBD2 TRBJ2-2 . TRBV30
CASSSKAGENNEQFF TGTGCCAGCAGCTCGAAAGCGGGGGAGAACAATGAGCAGTTCTTC TRBD2 TRBJ2-1 . TRBV7-9
CSVEEDRGIVAFF TGCAGCGTTGAGGAGGACAGGGGAATTGTGGCTTTCTTT TRBD1 TRBJ1-1 . TRBV29-1
CASSQLLRTGQTGELFF TGTGCCAGCAGCCAACTACTACGGACAGGGCAAACCGGGGAGCTGTTTTTT TRBD1 TRBJ2-2 . TRBV3-1/TRBV3-2
CASSSPRASNEKLFF TGTGCCAGCAGTTCCCCCAGGGCCTCTAATGAAAAACTGTTTTTT . TRBJ1-4 . TRBV6-5
CASSTRTGVNTEAFF TGTGCCAGCAGCACTCGGACAGGGGTGAACACTGAAGCTTTCTTT TRBD1 TRBJ1-1 many TRBV4-2
CASSIQQGGNQPQHF TGTGCCAGTAGTATCCAACAGGGGGGCAATCAGCCCCAGCATTTT TRBD1 TRBJ1-5 few TRBV19